These T cell receptor beta chains were read from a single sample in a study of shared clonotypes between healthy human individuals. The method was immunoSEQ multiplex PCR; TCRdb's version includes in-frame clones alone and lacks a portion of them. Altogether over 2 million clones are present, approximately 95% being singletons, with the ten largest covering roughly 1.1%. The sequencing sample was made of naive CD8+ T cells sorted from blood. These receptors all come from a man younger than 35 in good health. Each CDR3 is given with its conserved first and last residue. Each record gives: D gene, V gene, J gene, clone size, CDR3 DNA, CDR3 protein. A D gene is named only where the DNA matches it firmly. Size tells how often a clone was seen (once, few, many) or the class of an expanded clone, and some rows leave it out.

d_gene: -; v_gene: TRBV6-1; j_gene: TRBJ1-4; abundance: once; CDR3nt: TGTGCCAGCAGCCCCCTTTCATCGGTTAATGAAAAACTGTTTTTT; CDR3aa: CASSPLSSVNEKLFF
d_gene: -; v_gene: TRBV27; j_gene: TRBJ2-7; abundance: -; CDR3nt: TGTGCCAGCAGTCCGAGCGGCTCCTACGAGCAGTACTTC; CDR3aa: CASSPSGSYEQYF
d_gene: -; v_gene: TRBV29-1; j_gene: TRBJ2-1; abundance: -; CDR3nt: TGCAGCGCCGACTACAATGAGCAGTTCTTC; CDR3aa: CSADYNEQFF
d_gene: -; v_gene: TRBV5-4; j_gene: TRBJ2-2; abundance: -; CDR3nt: TGTGCCAGCAGTCTGGGACTGGGTGGCGGGGAGCTGTTTTTT; CDR3aa: CASSLGLGGGELFF
d_gene: TRBD2; v_gene: TRBV2; j_gene: TRBJ2-5; abundance: -; CDR3nt: TGTGCCAGCAGTGAACGGGCTAGCGGGTCCCAAGAGACCCAGTACTTC; CDR3aa: CASSERASGSQETQYF
d_gene: -; v_gene: TRBV30; j_gene: TRBJ2-1; abundance: -; CDR3nt: TGTGCCTGGACGGCAGAGGTGGAATCGTCTTACAATGAGCAGTTCTTC; CDR3aa: CAWTAEVESSYNEQFF
d_gene: -; v_gene: TRBV6-6; j_gene: TRBJ2-7; abundance: -; CDR3nt: TGTGCCAGCAGGCCAGGGGCGGACTACGAGCAGTACTTC; CDR3aa: CASRPGADYEQYF
d_gene: TRBD1; v_gene: TRBV4-1; j_gene: TRBJ1-1; abundance: -; CDR3nt: TGCGCCAGCAGCCGAAAACAGGGGATGAACACTGAAGCTTTCTTT; CDR3aa: CASSRKQGMNTEAFF
d_gene: TRBD1; v_gene: TRBV27; j_gene: TRBJ1-5; abundance: -; CDR3nt: TGTGCCAGCAGTTTGACAGGGGGTAATCAGCCCCAGCATTTT; CDR3aa: CASSLTGGNQPQHF
d_gene: TRBD1; v_gene: TRBV19; j_gene: TRBJ2-7; abundance: -; CDR3nt: TGTGCCAGTAGTATCCGGACAGGGGGAGGCTACGAGCAGTACTTC; CDR3aa: CASSIRTGGGYEQYF
d_gene: -; v_gene: TRBV7-2; j_gene: TRBJ2-5; abundance: -; CDR3nt: TGTGCCAGCAGCCTGACATCAACTATCCAAGAGACCCAGTACTTC; CDR3aa: CASSLTSTIQETQYF
d_gene: -; v_gene: TRBV11-2; j_gene: TRBJ2-7; abundance: -; CDR3nt: TGTGCCAGCAGTTCATCCCCAGGGACCTACGAGCAGTACTTC; CDR3aa: CASSSSPGTYEQYF
d_gene: -; v_gene: TRBV13; j_gene: TRBJ1-5; abundance: -; CDR3nt: TGTGCCAGCAGCTTAGGGGCAGAGAATCAGCCCCAGCATTTT; CDR3aa: CASSLGAENQPQHF
d_gene: TRBD1; v_gene: TRBV7-9; j_gene: TRBJ2-2; abundance: once; CDR3nt: TGTGCCAGCAGCTCGCAAGACAGGGGGAACACCGGGGAGCTGTTTTTT; CDR3aa: CASSSQDRGNTGELFF
d_gene: -; v_gene: TRBV9; j_gene: TRBJ1-2; abundance: -; CDR3nt: TGTGCCAGCAGCGCCGTTGAGGAGGGATCCATCGGTGGCTGCACCTTC; CDR3aa: CASSAVEEGSIGGCTF
d_gene: -; v_gene: TRBV9; j_gene: TRBJ2-3; abundance: -; CDR3nt: TGTGCCAGCAGCGTAGACGGGATCACAGATACGCAGTATTTT; CDR3aa: CASSVDGITDTQYF
d_gene: TRBD2; v_gene: TRBV7-9; j_gene: TRBJ2-7; abundance: -; CDR3nt: TGTGCCAGCAGCTCCCCGCCCGCGGGAGGTGCCTACGAGCAGTACTTC; CDR3aa: CASSSPPAGGAYEQYF
d_gene: -; v_gene: TRBV13; j_gene: TRBJ1-3; abundance: -; CDR3nt: TGTGCCAGCAAGGATGCTGGAAACACCATATATTTT; CDR3aa: CASKDAGNTIYF
d_gene: -; v_gene: TRBV9; j_gene: TRBJ2-7; abundance: -; CDR3nt: TGTGCCAGCAGCCCACATGAGGACTACGAGCAGTACTTC; CDR3aa: CASSPHEDYEQYF
d_gene: -; v_gene: TRBV30; j_gene: TRBJ1-1; abundance: -; CDR3nt: TGTGCCTGGAATTTCGGCGGGTCGAACACTGAAGCTTTCTTT; CDR3aa: CAWNFGGSNTEAFF
d_gene: -; v_gene: TRBV10-2; j_gene: TRBJ1-3; abundance: -; CDR3nt: TGCGCCAGCAGTAGAGACAGCGACTCTGGAAACACCATATATTTT; CDR3aa: CASSRDSDSGNTIYF
d_gene: -; v_gene: TRBV6-1; j_gene: TRBJ2-5; abundance: -; CDR3nt: TGTGCCAGCAGTGAGGGGGACCCTGTGGAGACCCAGTACTTC; CDR3aa: CASSEGDPVETQYF
d_gene: TRBD2; v_gene: TRBV5-6; j_gene: TRBJ2-3; abundance: -; CDR3nt: TGTGCCAGCAGCTCGGGGGGTCGTACAGATACGCAGTATTTT; CDR3aa: CASSSGGRTDTQYF
d_gene: -; v_gene: TRBV2; j_gene: TRBJ1-5; abundance: -; CDR3nt: TGTGCCAGCAGTGAAGCGTTACAGGGAAATCAGCCCCAGCATTTT; CDR3aa: CASSEALQGNQPQHF
d_gene: TRBD1; v_gene: TRBV25-1; j_gene: TRBJ1-2; abundance: -; CDR3nt: TGTGCCAGCAGCTACGGGACAGGGGGCTATGGCTACACCTTC; CDR3aa: CASSYGTGGYGYTF